Each of the 5 T cell receptor beta chains below was sequenced from the same sample in a study of control samples from healthy donors and cancer patients. Repertoires were generated with immunoSEQ multiplex PCR, while TCRdb's copy carries only in-frame clones and drops some. The sample comprises about 180,000 clones, around 91% of which are singletons, and 1.4% rests with the top ten. The sequenced sample consisted of blood. The receptors were sampled from a woman aged 45-65 years in good health.

The V gene is TRBV19, the J gene TRBJ2-3; D not certain. Trimming cost V 6 bases and J 0 bases, with 16 bases left between them. The CDR3 is made up of 16 amino acids. In germline, CDR1 is LNHDA, CDR2 SQIVND (reference sequence). CDR3 amino acids: CASSLFRQPSTDTQYF. In DNA, the CDR3 is TGTGCCAGTAGCCTATTCCGGCAGCCCAGCACAGATACGCAGTATTTT.

The chain couples TRBV7-9 to TRBJ2-7, with a possible D match to TRBD2 (5 bases). Trimming stripped 1 base from V and 3 bases from J, with 10 bases between. The CDR3 contains 14 residues. Germline-derived CDR1 and CDR2 are SEHNR and FQNEAQ (reference sequence). The DNA of the CDR3 is TGTGCCAGCAGCTTAGTGGAGGTCTTCTACGAGCAGTACTTC. This sequence encodes CASSLVEVFYEQYF. The whole variable domain, remainder taken from reference TRBV7-9 and TRBJ2-7, is DTGVSQNPRHKITKRGQNVTFRCDPISEHNRLYWYRQTLGQGPEFLTYFQNEAQLEKSRLLSDRFSAERPKGSFSTLEIQRTEQGDSAMYLCASSLVEVFYEQYFGPGTRLTVT.

V and J are TRBV28 and TRBJ1-6, with 7 nucleotides matching TRBD1. The CDR3 length is 15 residues. With 2 bases clipped from V and 9 bases from J, the junction kept 7 bases outside the gene matches. The V gene's germline CDR1 is MDHEN and CDR2 SYDVKM. This chain's CDR3 is CASSLVRQGTSPLHF. The DNA for the CDR3 is TGTGCCAGCAGTTTAGTCCGACAGGGTACTTCACCCCTCCACTTT.

The chain has TRBV5-6 and TRBJ2-5; no firm D call. This CDR3 region has 13 residues. Deletions cut 6 bases from V and 3 bases from J, with 12 bases between. Germline V gene data show CDR1 as SGHDT and CDR2 as YYEEEE. CDR3 sequence reads: CASNDVIEETQYF. The CDR3, as DNA: TGTGCCAGCAACGATGTTATCGAAGAGACCCAGTACTTC.

The chain is built from TRBV27 and TRBJ2-7, with TRBD1 as a possible D gene (6 bases). Germline V gives CDR1 MNHEY, CDR2 SMNVEV (reference sequence). Trimming cost V 3 bases and J 4 bases, with 10 bases left between them. The CDR3 length is 13 residues. The CDR3 here is CASSFQQGYEQYF. The CDR3 DNA sequence: TGTGCCAGCAGTTTTCAACAGGGATACGAGCAGTACTTC.